The clone carrying this TCR beta chain was seen only once. Germline CDR1 SEHNR, CDR2 FQNEAQ (reference sequence). Trimming cost V 4 bases and J 7 bases; bases outside gene matches: 9. The CDR3 extends over 14 amino acids. Original analysis: From reference gene primer amplification, estimates of nucleated cell counts were derived. Here immunoSEQ multiplex PCR was the method, and the copy in TCRdb shows in-frame clones only, minus some. V, J and clone size reflect that table, while D and trimming were determined from the DNA. The data contain fewer than 500,000 clones, around 89% of them singletons. The data derive from a study of blood T cell repertoires in COVID-19. Study information: The United States, Italy and Spain provided the acute and convalescent COVID-19 samples. PBMCs, B-cell-depleted T cells, or T cells were the source of the cDNA or gDNA that made up the material.

The sample taken for sequencing was peripheral blood. The receptor's source is a woman in her 30s with acute or convalescent COVID-19. V usage is TRBV7-9 and J usage is TRBJ1-2; TRBD1 agrees at 7 bases. The CDR3 loop is CASSWGTGDPGYTF. CDR3 bases: TGTGCCAGCAGCTGGGGAACAGGGGATCCTGGCTACACCTTC.